This T cell receptor (beta chain) was recovered during a study of blood T cell repertoires in COVID-19. In the study overall: Whether acute or convalescent, the COVID-19 samples came from the United States, Italy and Spain. PBMCs, B-cell-depleted T cells, or T cells provided the cDNA or gDNA that made up the material.

This CDR3 spans 15 amino acids. Germline CDR1 MRHNA, CDR2 SNTAGT. Trimming took off 3 bases at V and 8 bases at J, with 18 bases between the two ends. Study processing details: Cell counts per sample came from amplifying reference gene primers. TCRdb's copy holds only in-frame clones and misses some; the assay was immunoSEQ multiplex PCR. Clone size and the V and J calls come from that table; the DNA yielded D and trimming. The data contain approximately 66,000 clones, 85% to 90% of them singletons. The clonotype comes from a human donor with active COVID-19. The donor label of this sample is uncertain. The sample taken for sequencing was peripheral blood. The chain combines TRBV6-4 with TRBJ2-3; possibly TRBD1 for D (5 bases). Written as DNA, the CDR3 is TGTGCCAGCAGTGAGGAACTTTCACTTCAGGGTACGCAGTATTTT. Its protein is CASSEELSLQGTQYF.